The 7 T cell receptor beta chains in this list originate from one sample, sequenced in a study of response to subunit inactivated influenza vaccine. In TCRdb, the RT-PCR reads were re-called with MiXCR into one record per CDR3 protein. Among approximately 700,000 distinct CDR3 sequences listed, about a sixth were seen once. Here the sequenced sample was PBMCs from blood, taken 11 to 12 days after vaccination. The receptors were sampled from a man aged 50-59 years who received an inactivated influenza vaccine.

This clonotype has only a few counts. This chain uses TRBV6-5 with TRBJ2-1; D not certain. The CDR3 is 16 amino acids. V lost 0 bases, J lost 1 base, and 10 bases lay in between. Germline V lookup: CDR1 MNHEY, CDR2 SVGAGI. The CDR3 sequence is CASSYSKALSYNEQFF. The CDR3 nucleotides read TGTGCCAGCAGTTACTCTAAAGCGCTTTCCTACAATGAGCAGTTCTTC.

Only a few counts were recorded for this clonotype. The chain employs TRBV12-3 or TRBV12-4 and TRBJ2-1, with TRBD2 matching 15 bases. CDR3 size: 17 residues. The trim removed 9 bases at V and 15 bases at J, leaving 21 bases unmatched. The CDR3 DNA follows: TGTGCCAGTAACAGGTTGACGGGACTAGCGGGAGGACGTACCTGGTTCTTC. Translating it yields CASNRLTGLAGGRTWFF.

V and J are TRBV20-1 and TRBJ2-2, with D perhaps TRBD1 (6 bases). With 3 bases removed from V and 0 bases from J, the gap between germline ends came to 11 bases. The CDR3 is 15 residues long. The V gene's germline CDR1 is DFQATT and CDR2 SNEGSKA (reference sequence). In DNA, the CDR3 is TGCAGTGCTAGGTCCGGGACAACGAACACCGGGGAGCTGTTTTTT. Its translation is CSARSGTTNTGELFF.

This clonotype was recorded a few times. The chain is built from TRBV7-9 and TRBJ2-1; D remains ambiguous. Trimming took 11 bases from V and 9 from J, leaving 17 bases between them. This CDR3 contains 12 residues. Germline V gene sequence: CDR1 SEHNR, CDR2 FQNEAQ (reference sequence). The CDR3 sequence is CACQPGYGEQFF. The CDR3 DNA sequence: TGTGCCTGCCAACCTGGGTATGGTGAGCAGTTCTTC.

This clonotype was found a few times. The chain has TRBV7-2 and TRBJ2-1; D unresolved. The CDR3 covers 12 residues. Germline assignment: CDR1 SGHTA and CDR2 FQGNSA. Trimming took 1 base from V and 9 from J, leaving 7 bases between them. The CDR3 nucleotides read TGTGCCAGCAGCTTAGGGCAGATTGAGCAGTTCTTC. This translates into CASSLGQIEQFF.

The rearrangement joins TRBV4-2 to TRBJ2-7, with TRBD1 matching over 9 bases. The CDR3 sequence is 16 residues long. Germline CDR1 and CDR2: LGHNA and YNFKEQ. After removal of 1 base from V and 5 bases from J, the junction contained 9 bases not matched to a gene. DNA of the CDR3: TGTGCCAGCAGCCAAGGAACCGGGACAGGGTACCACGAGCAGTACTTC. Translating it yields CASSQGTGTGYHEQYF.

This clonotype came up many times. The V call is TRBV12-3 or TRBV12-4, the J call TRBJ1-4, with TRBD1 as a possible D gene (6 bases). Trimming stripped 7 bases from V and 8 bases from J, with 14 bases between. The CDR3 sequence is 13 residues long. The CDR3 nucleotides are TGTGCCAGCACCGCAGGGGAATGGGAAAAACTGTTTTTT. Its protein is CASTAGEWEKLFF.